This TCR beta chain was captured in a study of spatial heterogeneity in lung cancer (dated by TCRdb to between 2017 and 2020). With regard to the full study: More beta-chain than alpha-chain transcripts were consistently detected, likely reflecting higher beta-chain transcript abundance. The study linked features of the TCR repertoire to counts of nonsynonymous mutations, which were determined by whole-exome sequencing of tumor tissue. At surgery, both alpha and beta chains were TCR-sequenced in around 240 tumor regions, fewer than 85 matched nontumor lung samples and some 58 PBMC samples. In non-small cell lung cancer, the study quantitatively compared TCR alpha and beta repertoires across several tumor regions, matched nontumor lung, and blood. In the raw uncorrected reads, each unique combination of TCR and UMI appeared on average more than ten times. Findings and caveats that apply to the study as a whole: Ubiquitous expanded tumor TCRs showed up in blood more often at tumor resection than at routine follow-up. Additional single-cell paired TCR alpha and beta sequencing was considered necessary to confirm, at a functional level, the hypothesis that regional TCRs recognize regional mutations.

The label giving this sample's time point can be read as: sample taken at primary tumor resection. Without any cell sorting, TCR sequencing was performed on whole RNA extracted either from tumor and nontumor lung tissue or from cryopreserved PBMC samples. Donors were some 67 patients with early-stage, untreated non-small cell lung cancer from the lung TRACERx cohort. A patient was chosen for TCR sequencing only when enough RNA was available from at least two tumor regions. At least ten counts were recorded for this clonotype. What this receptor recognizes is not known. No much larger clone is present one base from it, and per-base qualities are unavailable. Libraries were built with 5' RACE. TCRdb names NextSeq 500 as the instrument used. The TCR library protocol attached a unique molecular identifier to each TCR cDNA molecule to allow correction of PCR and sequencing errors. The study's own analysis went as follows. TCR identification, UMI-based error correction and CDR3 extraction were performed with Decombinator tools. Expanded TCRs were defined as those above a frequency of 2 per 1,000, corresponding to the top 1% of the tumor frequency distribution. Each repertoire was subsampled 100 times to 5,000 TCRs, after which Renyi diversity was computed with the R vegan package. To build CDR3 similarity networks, amino acid triplet string-kernel similarity was used, and CDR3s were connected when their pairwise similarity was above 0.82. TCRdb reworked the public reads: Q25 trimming with fastp, MiXCR clone assembly, productive beta chains retained. Every CDR3 protein is listed once, alongside the most common genes and DNA of its rows. These V and J calls are TCRdb output, not the study's own analysis. This sample gives 11,000 to 15,000 distinct CDR3 sequences in total; about 9.4% of them show up just once. The ten largest clones represent about 28% of the sample.

This receptor was identified in a male donor with early-stage non-small cell lung cancer. Material: PBMCs, obtained at surgery.

Here the CDR3 is given as CASSSGDHEQFF. The DNA sequence is TGTGCCAGCAGCTCAGGGGACCATGAGCAGTTCTTC. The V gene is TRBV5-5 and the J gene is TRBJ2-1, and possibly TRBD1, on 6 matching bases. The CDR3 holds 12 amino acids from the cysteine to the phenylalanine. CDR3 DNA only is kept here, 36 bases in frame from base 1. From a lookup of the germline V gene (reference sequence), CDR1 and CDR2 are SGHKS and YYEKEE. A distance of 9 bases separates the germline ends of V and J, which lose 3 bases and 8 bases respectively.